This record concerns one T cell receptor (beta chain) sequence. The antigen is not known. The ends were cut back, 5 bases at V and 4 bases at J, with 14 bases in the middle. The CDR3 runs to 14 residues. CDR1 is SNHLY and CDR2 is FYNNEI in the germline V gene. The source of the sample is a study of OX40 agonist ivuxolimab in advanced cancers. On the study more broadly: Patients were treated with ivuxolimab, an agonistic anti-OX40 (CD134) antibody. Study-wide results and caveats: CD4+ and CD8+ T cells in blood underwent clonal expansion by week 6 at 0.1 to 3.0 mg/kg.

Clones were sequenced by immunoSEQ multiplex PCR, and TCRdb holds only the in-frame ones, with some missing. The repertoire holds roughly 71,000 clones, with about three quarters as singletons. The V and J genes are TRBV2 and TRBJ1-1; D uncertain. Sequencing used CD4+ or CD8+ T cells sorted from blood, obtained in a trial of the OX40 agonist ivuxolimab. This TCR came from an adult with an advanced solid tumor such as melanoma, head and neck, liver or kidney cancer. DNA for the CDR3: TGTGCCAGCAGTCCGCCTGGGAGCGGCACTGAAGCTTTCTTT. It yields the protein CASSPPGSGTEAFF.